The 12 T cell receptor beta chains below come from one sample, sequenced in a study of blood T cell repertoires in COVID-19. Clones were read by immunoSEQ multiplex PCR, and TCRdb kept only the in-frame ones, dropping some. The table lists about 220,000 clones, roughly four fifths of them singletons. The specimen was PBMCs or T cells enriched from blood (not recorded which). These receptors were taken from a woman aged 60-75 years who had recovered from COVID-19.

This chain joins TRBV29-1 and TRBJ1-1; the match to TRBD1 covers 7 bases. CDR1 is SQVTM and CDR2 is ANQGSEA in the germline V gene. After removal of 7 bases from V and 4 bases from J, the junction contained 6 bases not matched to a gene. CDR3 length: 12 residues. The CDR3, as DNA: TGCAGCGCGACAGGGTTAAGCACTGAAGCTTTCTTT. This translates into CSATGLSTEAFF. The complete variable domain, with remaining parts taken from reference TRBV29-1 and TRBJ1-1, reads SAVISQKPSRDICQRGTSLTIQCQVDSQVTMMFWYRQQPGQSLTLIATANQGSEATYESGFVIDKFPISRPNLTFSTLTVSNMSPEDSSIYLCSATGLSTEAFFGQGTRLTVV.

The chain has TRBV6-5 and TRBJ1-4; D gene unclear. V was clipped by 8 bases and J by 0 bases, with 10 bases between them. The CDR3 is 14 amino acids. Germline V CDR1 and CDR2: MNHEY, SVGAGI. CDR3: CASHPGSTNEKLFF. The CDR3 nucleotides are TGTGCCAGCCACCCGGGGTCAACTAATGAAAAACTGTTTTTT.

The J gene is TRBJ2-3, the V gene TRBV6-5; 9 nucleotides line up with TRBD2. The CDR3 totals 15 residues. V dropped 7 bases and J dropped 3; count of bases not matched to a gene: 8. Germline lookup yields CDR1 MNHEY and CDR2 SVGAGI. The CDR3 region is CASTSAGGRTDTQYF. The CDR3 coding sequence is TGTGCCAGCACGTCTGCGGGGGGGCGAACAGATACGCAGTATTTT.

CDR3 nucleotides: TGTGCCAGCAGCCAAGTCTACAGGGGGCTGACAGATACGCAGTATTTT. It is translated as CASSQVYRGLTDTQYF. This chain links TRBV3-1 (or the pseudogene TRBV3-2) with TRBJ2-3; 9 bases are a match to TRBD1. The trim removed 1 base at V and 3 bases at J, leaving 5 bases unmatched. The CDR3 sequence is 16 residues long. The germline gives CDR1 LGHDT, CDR2 YNNKEL (reference sequence).

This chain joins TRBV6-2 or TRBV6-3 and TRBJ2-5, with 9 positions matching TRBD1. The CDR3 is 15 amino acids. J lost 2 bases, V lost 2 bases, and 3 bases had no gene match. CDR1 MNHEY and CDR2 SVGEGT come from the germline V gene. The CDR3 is CASSYVGTGQETQYF. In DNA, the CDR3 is TGTGCCAGCAGTTACGTCGGGACAGGGCAAGAGACCCAGTACTTC.

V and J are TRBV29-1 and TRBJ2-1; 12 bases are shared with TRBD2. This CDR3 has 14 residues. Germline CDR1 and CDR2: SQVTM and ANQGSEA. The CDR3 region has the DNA TGCAGTTACATACGACTAGCGGGAGTGGGTGAGCAGTTCTTC. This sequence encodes CSYIRLAGVGEQFF.

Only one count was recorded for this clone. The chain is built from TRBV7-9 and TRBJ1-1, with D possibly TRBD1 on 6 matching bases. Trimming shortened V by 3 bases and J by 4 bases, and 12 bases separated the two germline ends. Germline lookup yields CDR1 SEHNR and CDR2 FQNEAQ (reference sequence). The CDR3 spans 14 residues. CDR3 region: CASSLGAGATEAFF. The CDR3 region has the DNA TGTGCCAGCAGCTTGGGGGCGGGGGCCACTGAAGCTTTCTTT.

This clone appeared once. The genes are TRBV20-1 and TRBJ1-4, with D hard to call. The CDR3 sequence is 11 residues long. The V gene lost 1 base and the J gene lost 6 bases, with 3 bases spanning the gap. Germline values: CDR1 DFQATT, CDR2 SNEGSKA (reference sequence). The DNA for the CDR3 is TGCAGTGCTAGAGCCTATGAAAAACTGTTTTTT. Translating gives CSARAYEKLFF.

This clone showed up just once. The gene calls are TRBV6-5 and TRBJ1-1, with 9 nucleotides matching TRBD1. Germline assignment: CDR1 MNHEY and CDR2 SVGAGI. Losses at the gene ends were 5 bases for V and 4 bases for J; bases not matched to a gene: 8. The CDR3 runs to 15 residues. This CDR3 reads CASSPGQGMGTEAFF. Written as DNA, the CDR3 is TGTGCCAGCAGTCCCGGACAGGGGATGGGCACTGAAGCTTTCTTT.

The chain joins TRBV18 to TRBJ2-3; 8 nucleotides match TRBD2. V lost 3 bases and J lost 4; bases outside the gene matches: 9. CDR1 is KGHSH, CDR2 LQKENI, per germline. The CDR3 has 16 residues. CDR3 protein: CASSPLSSGSADTQYF. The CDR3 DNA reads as TGTGCCAGCTCACCCCTCTCCAGCGGGAGCGCAGATACGCAGTATTTT.

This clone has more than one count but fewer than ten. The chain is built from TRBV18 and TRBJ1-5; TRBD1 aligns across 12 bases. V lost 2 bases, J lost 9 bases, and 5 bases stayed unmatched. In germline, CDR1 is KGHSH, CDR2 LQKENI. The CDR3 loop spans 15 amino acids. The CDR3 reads CASSPRDRGPAPQHF. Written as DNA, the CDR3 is TGTGCCAGCTCACCAAGGGACAGGGGGCCCGCGCCCCAGCATTTT.

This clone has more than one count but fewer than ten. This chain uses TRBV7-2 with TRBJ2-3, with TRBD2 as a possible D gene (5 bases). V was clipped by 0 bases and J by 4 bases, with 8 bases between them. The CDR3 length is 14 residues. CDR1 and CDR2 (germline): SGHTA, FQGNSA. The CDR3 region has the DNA TGTGCCAGCAGCTTAGCTCTAGCCGCAGATACGCAGTATTTT. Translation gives CASSLALAADTQYF.